Sequencing of this TCR beta chain was carried out in a study of control samples from healthy donors and cancer patients. Clones were read by immunoSEQ multiplex PCR, and TCRdb kept only the in-frame ones, dropping some. The sample lists 15,000 to 20,000 clones, less than 90% seen once, with 25% to 35% in the top ten. Per the germline V gene, CDR1 is SGHNT and CDR2 is YYREEE (reference sequence). After removal of 0 bases from V and 5 bases from J, the junction contained 7 bases not matched to a gene. This CDR3 is 16 amino acids long. The rearrangement links TRBV5-4 to TRBJ2-1; 8 nucleotides line up with TRBD2. This receptor was identified in a woman in her 70s with lung cancer. Sequencing was done on a sample of PBMCs. Here the CDR3 DNA reads TGTGCCAGCAGCTTGGCCTCGACTAGCGCAAACAATGAGCAGTTCTTC. Translation: CASSLASTSANNEQFF. The variable domain in full, completed from reference TRBV5-4 and TRBJ2-1, reads ETGVTQSPTHLIKTRGQQVTLRCSSQSGHNTVSWYQQALGQGPQFIFQYYREEENGRGNFPPRFSGLQFPNYSSELNVNALELDDSALYLCASSLASTSANNEQFFGPGTRLTVL.